Below, 6 T cell receptor beta chains from the same sample are listed, as sequenced in a study of blood T cells in healthy people across ages. The authors ran a second PCR of 7 to 11 cycles using a sample-barcoded 5' primer and a J-beta primer mix. TCRdb called the 5' RACE reads again in MiXCR, with one record for every CDR3 protein. The table lists some 1.5 million distinct CDR3 sequences, 25% to 30% of them singletons, with about 7.7% in the top ten. Sequenced material: blood. These receptors originate from a woman between 25 and 40 years old in good health.

CDR3 protein: CASSESGPLSEQYF. CDR3 nucleotide sequence: TGTGCCAGCAGTGAATCGGGGCCACTAAGCGAGCAGTACTTC. The rearrangement links TRBV2 to TRBJ2-7, with D tentatively TRBD1 or TRBD2 (5 bases each). CDR1 SNHLY and CDR2 FYNNEI come from the germline V gene. V lost 2 bases, J lost 6 bases, and 14 bases lay in between. This CDR3 comprises 14 residues.

This clonotype was counted between two and nine times. This rearrangement joins TRBV13 to TRBJ2-1; 11 bases are shared with TRBD1. Germline loops: CDR1 PRHDT, CDR2 FYEKMQ (reference sequence). The trim removed 5 bases at V and 7 bases at J, leaving 10 bases unmatched. The CDR3 sequence is 16 residues long. As DNA, the CDR3 is TGTGCCAGCAGCCCGGGGCCGGGACAGGGGGTGAATGAGCAGTTCTTC. Residues: CASSPGPGQGVNEQFF.

This clonotype was observed a few times. The chain joins TRBV11-2 to TRBJ2-1, with no clear D. Trimming left V 0 bases short and J 9 bases short, with 12 bases between. Germline V gene sequence: CDR1 SGHAT, CDR2 FQNNGV. The CDR3 contains 14 residues. CDR3 protein: CASSLDFRYGEQFF. DNA of the CDR3: TGTGCCAGCAGCTTAGATTTTCGGTACGGTGAGCAGTTCTTC.

The rearrangement links TRBV7-2 to TRBJ1-1; D is ambiguous. The germline V and J ends were trimmed by 1 base and 8 bases, with 11 bases remaining between them. The CDR3 spans 13 residues. CDR1 is SGHTA, CDR2 FQGNSA, per germline. The CDR3 sequence: CASSLDIRREAFF. As DNA, the CDR3 is TGTGCCAGCAGCTTAGATATCCGCAGGGAAGCTTTCTTT.

At least ten counts were recorded for this clonotype. The chain employs TRBV7-2 and TRBJ2-3; D not certain. The CDR3 has 15 residues. The V end was cut by 5 bases, the J end by 2 bases, with 14 bases between. The V gene's germline CDR1 is SGHTA and CDR2 FQGNSA. The CDR3 DNA sequence: TGTGCCAGCAGCCCAGGCGGTTCGCTCACAGATACGCAGTATTTT. Translating gives CASSPGGSLTDTQYF.

As for this clonotype: A much bigger clone sits one base away, suggesting this may be a read error. The J gene is TRBJ2-7, the V gene TRBV7-8; 8 nucleotides match TRBD1. Germline V CDR1 and CDR2: SGHVS, FQNEAQ. The CDR3 runs 13 residues. The CDR3 sequence: CACSVGTGYEQYF. The CDR3, as DNA: TGTGCCTGCAGCGTCGGGACAGGCTACGAGCAGTACTTC.